The sequence of this T cell receptor beta chain was determined in a study of sequential checkpoint blockade in melanoma. Using immunoSEQ multiplex PCR, the repertoire was profiled, and TCRdb retains in-frame clones only, with some absent. This sample has 35,000 to 40,000 clones, with under 35% found just once. Treatment meaning: randomized to nivolumab then ipilimumab (arm A) or the reverse (arm B). This CDR3 is 14 amino acids long. Germline CDR1 reads KGHSH; CDR2 reads LQKENI. Between the trimmed V and J ends, which lost 3 bases and 1 base, there was a span of 9 bases. This TCR came from a human donor with melanoma. The gene calls are TRBV18 and TRBJ1-1; D might be TRBD1 (6 bases). Sequenced here: tumor tissue (inferred from file names), sampled from a patient given nivolumab and ipilimumab in sequence. This chain's CDR3 is CASSPDSQNTEAFF. The DNA of the CDR3 is TGTGCCAGCTCACCGGACAGCCAGAACACTGAAGCTTTCTTT.